This record concerns one TCR beta chain sequence. The antigen is unknown. This specimen belongs to a study of cytomegalovirus exposure and HLA in healthy donors. Study-level points and caveats: Prior analysis indicated that the majority of TCR beta V segments exhibited productivity approximately 87% or approximately 30% of the time.

The CDR3 runs 14 residues. Germline trimming cut 0 bases from V and 5 bases from J; bases unmatched to any gene: 3. Germline loops: CDR1 SGHRS, CDR2 YFSETQ. PCR amplification relied on 60 Vbeta primers (plus 13 Jbeta primers). The repertoire was sequenced with immunoSEQ multiplex PCR; TCRdb's copy has only in-frame clones and lacks some. The profile covers 95,000 to 150,000 clones, with about 80% appearing a single time and roughly 10% taken by the ten largest. The TCR comes from a woman aged 50 to 60 in good health and CMV-seropositive. The sequencing sample was made of PBMCs. The chain couples TRBV5-1 to TRBJ2-5; 8 bases align to TRBD1. CDR3 nucleotides: TGCGCCAGCAGCTTGGTTACAGGGGGGGAGACCCAGTACTTC. Its protein is CASSLVTGGETQYF.